A single sample is the source of the 11 T cell receptor beta chains below, sequenced in a study of blood T cell repertoires in COVID-19 (TCRdb year 2020). Libraries were made using the immunoSEQ multiplex PCR assay. TCRdb mirrors the immuneACCESS table, restricted to in-frame sequences. Some clones are absent from its copies; in checked studies, under half trace to an unresolved V gene, and the reason for the others is unknown. The sample yields 150,000 to 190,000 clones; roughly 81% were counted once. The ten biggest clones cover more than 7.5% of the sample. Sequenced material: peripheral blood. These receptors all come from an older woman with COVID-19, enrolled during active disease.

This rearrangement joins TRBV7-2 to TRBJ1-5; no definite D call. V lost 2 bases and J 0 bases, leaving 8 bases between the germline ends. The CDR3 covers 15 residues. The V gene's germline CDR1 is SGHTA and CDR2 FQGNSA. The CDR3 loop reads CASSLLGLSNQPQHF. The CDR3 DNA reads as TGTGCCAGCAGCTTACTGGGCCTTAGCAATCAGCCCCAGCATTTT.

This rearrangement joins TRBV27 to TRBJ2-3; D is uncertain. Germline-derived CDR1 and CDR2 are MNHEY and SMNVEV (reference sequence). The CDR3 is made up of 16 amino acids. The V gene lost 7 bases and the J gene lost 2 bases, with 19 bases spanning the gap. This chain's CDR3 is CASTPFPESATDTQYF. The CDR3 bases are TGTGCCAGCACTCCTTTCCCCGAAAGCGCCACAGATACGCAGTATTTT.

The gene calls are TRBV4-1 and TRBJ2-7, with 9 bases that match TRBD1. CDR3 size: 13 residues. The junction had 0 bases not matched to a gene; V was cut back by 6 bases and J by 0 bases. Germline loops: CDR1 MGHRA, CDR2 YSYEKL. Here the CDR3 DNA reads TGCGCCAGCAGGGGACAGGGCTCCTACGAGCAGTACTTC. Encoded protein: CASRGQGSYEQYF.

This chain joins TRBV6-5 and TRBJ1-5, with 7 bases matching TRBD1. The CDR3 is 16 amino acids. CDR1 is MNHEY and CDR2 is SVGAGI in the germline V gene. With V trimmed by 2 bases and J by 0 bases, 4 bases remained unmatched. CDR3 protein: CASSYGQALSNQPQHF. The CDR3 bases are TGTGCCAGCAGTTACGGACAGGCGCTTAGCAATCAGCCCCAGCATTTT.

This clone has just one count. The rearrangement joins TRBV4-1 to TRBJ2-1, with 8 positions matching TRBD2. Germline V gene lookup returns CDR1 MGHRA and CDR2 YSYEKL. The trim removed 0 bases at V and 3 bases at J, leaving 7 bases unmatched. The CDR3 runs 17 residues. CDR3 nucleotide sequence: TGCGCCAGCAGCCAAGATACTGGGACTAGTCGCTACAATGAGCAGTTCTTC. It specifies CASSQDTGTSRYNEQFF.

The chain combines TRBV5-1 with TRBJ1-3; no clear D. This CDR3 contains 14 residues. Trimming took off 0 bases at V and 7 bases at J, with 11 bases between the two ends. Germline CDR1 reads SGHRS; CDR2 reads YFSETQ. DNA for the CDR3: TGCGCCAGCAGCTTGGACAGATCTACGAACACCATATATTTT. It is translated as CASSLDRSTNTIYF.

This clone was seen a few times. V and J are TRBV12-3 or TRBV12-4 and TRBJ1-5, with TRBD1 matching over 7 bases. V gave up 7 bases and J gave up 8 bases; unmatched junction bases: 8. CDR3 length: 13 amino acids. The DNA for the CDR3 is TGTGCCAGCACCGAGGGGACAGTCGAGCCCCAGCATTTT. Its translation: CASTEGTVEPQHF.

V is TRBV6-5 and J is TRBJ1-2; TRBD1 is a possible D gene (5 bases). CDR3 length: 14 residues. Germline CDR1 reads MNHEY; CDR2 reads SVGAGI. V dropped 3 bases and J dropped 2 bases, with 10 bases sitting between them. The CDR3 sequence is CASSYEAGNYGYTF. In DNA, the CDR3 is TGTGCCAGCAGTTATGAGGCAGGGAACTATGGCTACACCTTC.

V is TRBV5-8 and J is TRBJ1-2; 7 bases are shared with TRBD1. Germline values: CDR1 SGHTS, CDR2 YDEGEE. There are 15 residues in the CDR3. Germline trimming cut 5 bases from V and 2 bases from J; bases unmatched to any gene: 9. Here the CDR3 reads CASRLTGTFNYGYTF. For the CDR3, the DNA is TGTGCCAGCAGACTGACAGGGACGTTCAACTATGGCTACACCTTC.

This clone appeared a few times. The chain couples TRBV7-6 to TRBJ1-3; possibly TRBD1 for D (6 bases). The germline V gene has CDR1 SGHVS and CDR2 FNYEAQ. This CDR3 contains 17 residues. Trimming shortened V by 4 bases and J by 0 bases, and 16 bases separated the two germline ends. The chain's CDR3 is CASSSRAGATSGNTIYF. The CDR3 DNA reads as TGTGCCAGCAGCTCCAGGGCAGGGGCAACCTCTGGAAACACCATATATTTT. Full variable domain (remainder filled in from reference TRBV7-6 and TRBJ1-3): GAGVSQSPRYKVTKRGQDVALRCDPISGHVSLYWYRQALGQGPEFLTYFNYEAQQDKSGLPNDRFSAERPEGSISTLTIQRTEQRDSAMYRCASSSRAGATSGNTIYFGEGSWLTVV.

V gene TRBV6-5 combines with J gene TRBJ1-1; weak D call: TRBD1 (5 bases). Germline CDR1 reads MNHEY; CDR2 reads SVGAGI. V was clipped by 11 bases and J by 2 bases, with 15 bases between them. This CDR3 is built from 13 residues. The CDR3, as DNA: TGTGCCGTCACTCCCAGGGTCAACACTGAAGCTTTCTTT. Translating gives CAVTPRVNTEAFF.